This TCR beta chain emerged from a study of T cells in Graves' hyperthyroidism and ophthalmopathy. Findings and limits, study-wide: Ophthalmopathy, which appeared later, was predicted by the model a median about 5.9 months before onset.

Stability of Graves' hyperthyroidism was defined as absent ophthalmopathy progression within 18 months. Lactation, pregnancy, other autoimmune disease or uncontrolled infection led to exclusion of patients. RNA transcripts served as the template for amplifying TCR beta CDR3 regions. HTBI primers were the set used in a first-round RT-PCR of the TCR CDR3. Each CDR3 protein gets one entry after TCRdb re-called the multiplex PCR reads with MiXCR. The table records around 340,000 distinct CDR3 sequences, approximately 22% of them present only once. The germline V gene encodes CDR1 MNHEY and CDR2 SVGAGI. This CDR3 has 15 residues. V shed 0 bases, J shed 2 bases, and the junction held 2 bases outside the gene matches. The table lists this clonotype with many counts. What it recognizes is unknown.

The sequence was collected from a woman between 50 and 59 years old with Graves' hyperthyroidism. Material: blood. The genes are TRBV6-5 and TRBJ2-3, with 7 bases identical to TRBD1. The CDR3 nucleotides read TGTGCCAGCAGTTACTCAAGGGGGCACACAGATACGCAGTATTTT. Amino acid sequence: CASSYSRGHTDTQYF.